What follows are 5 T cell receptor beta chains derived from one specimen sequenced in a study of shared clonotypes between healthy human individuals. TCRdb's copy holds only in-frame clones and misses some; the assay was immunoSEQ multiplex PCR. The sample has roughly 1,000,000 clones; about 80% are singletons. Sequencing was performed on memory CD4+ T cells from PBMCs. Subset defined: CD45RA-negative fraction. Receptors originate from a man aged 18-30 years in good health. Some clones in this sample may be carry-over from other donors' samples.

The CDR3 protein is CASGRERASGSSEQFF. For the CDR3, the DNA is TGTGCTAGTGGCAGGGAACGGGCTAGCGGGAGTAGTGAGCAGTTCTTC. This chain links TRBV12-5 with TRBJ2-1, with 10 bases fitting TRBD2. This CDR3 is 16 amino acids long. The J segment lost 9 bases and the V segment lost 6 bases, leaving 14 bases of the junction unmatched. CDR1 is LGHNT, CDR2 FRNRAP, per germline.

This clone is a singleton in its sample. The V gene is TRBV30, the J gene TRBJ2-1; D is ambiguous. The CDR3 has 16 amino acids. Trimming cost V 3 bases and J 0 bases, with 15 bases left between them. Germline values: CDR1 GTSNPN, CDR2 SVGIG (reference sequence). The CDR3 region is CAWRRGGKSSYNEQFF. The DNA for the CDR3 is TGTGCCTGGAGGAGAGGTGGGAAAAGCTCCTACAATGAGCAGTTCTTC.

This chain uses TRBV5-1 with TRBJ1-2, with TRBD1 as a possible D gene (5 bases). The CDR3 totals 13 residues. Germline lookup yields CDR1 SGHRS and CDR2 YFSETQ. V dropped 2 bases and J dropped 6 bases, with 11 bases sitting between them. The CDR3 DNA reads as TGCGCCAGCAGCTTAGCAGGGTCCAATGGCTACACCTTC. This codes for CASSLAGSNGYTF.

The gene calls are TRBV19 and TRBJ2-2; D unresolved. The length of the CDR3 is 14 residues. V was cut by 5 bases and J by 5 bases, with 12 bases left in between. Looked up from germline, CDR1 is LNHDA and CDR2 is SQIVND (reference sequence). The CDR3 reads CASSPQFSTGELFF. The CDR3 DNA reads as TGTGCCAGTAGTCCCCAATTTTCTACCGGGGAGCTGTTTTTT.

This chain joins TRBV5-1 and TRBJ2-2, with TRBD2 matching 7 bases. V dropped 6 bases and J dropped 6; count of bases not matched to a gene: 11. CDR1 SGHRS and CDR2 YFSETQ come from the germline V gene. The CDR3 has 15 amino acids. The CDR3 DNA follows: TGCGCCAGCACCCAAGCGGGATTCGTGGCCGGGGAGCTGTTTTTT. Encoded protein: CASTQAGFVAGELFF.